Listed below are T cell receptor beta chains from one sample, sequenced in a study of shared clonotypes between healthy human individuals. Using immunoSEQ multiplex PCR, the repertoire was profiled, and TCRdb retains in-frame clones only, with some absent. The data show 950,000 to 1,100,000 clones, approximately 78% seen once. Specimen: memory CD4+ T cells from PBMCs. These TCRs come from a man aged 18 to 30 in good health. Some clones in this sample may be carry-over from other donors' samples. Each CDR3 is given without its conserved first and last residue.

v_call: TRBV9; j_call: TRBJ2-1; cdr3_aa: ASSRGLASNNEQF
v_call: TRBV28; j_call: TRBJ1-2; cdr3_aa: ASSLSARGGYT
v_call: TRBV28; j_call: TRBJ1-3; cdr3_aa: ASSFPSDRLRSGNTIY
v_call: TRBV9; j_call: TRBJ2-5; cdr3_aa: ASSPGGGEETQY
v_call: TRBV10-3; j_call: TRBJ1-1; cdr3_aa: AISESAGSDTEAF
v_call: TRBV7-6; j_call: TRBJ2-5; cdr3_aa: ASSLRESRGIGETQY
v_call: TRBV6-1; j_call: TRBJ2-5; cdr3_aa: ASSEGGTGEGKTQY
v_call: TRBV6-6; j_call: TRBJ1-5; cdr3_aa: ASRPAYPADQPQH
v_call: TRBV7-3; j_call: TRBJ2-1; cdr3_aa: ASSLNLNEQF
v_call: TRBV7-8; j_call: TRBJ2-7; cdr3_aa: ASSAGKSYYEQY
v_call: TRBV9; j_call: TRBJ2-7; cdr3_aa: ASSSGQGAYEQY
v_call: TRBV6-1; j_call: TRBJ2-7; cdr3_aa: ASRDRPGGLYEQY
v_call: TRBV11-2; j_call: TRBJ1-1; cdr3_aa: ASSSGQGAEAF
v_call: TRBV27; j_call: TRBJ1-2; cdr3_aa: ASSLLRGKRASGYT
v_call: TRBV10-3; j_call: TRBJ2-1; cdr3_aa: AISEGLAGAEQF
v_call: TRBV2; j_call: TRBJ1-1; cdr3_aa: ASVGQDYSKAF
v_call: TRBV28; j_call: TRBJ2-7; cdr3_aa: ASSSRVYEQY
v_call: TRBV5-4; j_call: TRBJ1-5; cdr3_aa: ASSLGGPTSNQPQH
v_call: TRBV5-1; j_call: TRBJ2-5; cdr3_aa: ASSLAEGIKTQY
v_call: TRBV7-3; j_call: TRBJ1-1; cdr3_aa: ASSEQLNTEAF
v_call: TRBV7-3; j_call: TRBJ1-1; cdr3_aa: ASSSTGGGNAEAF
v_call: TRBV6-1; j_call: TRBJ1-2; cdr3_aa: ASVERAFGGYT
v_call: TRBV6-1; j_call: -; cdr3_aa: ASSPTGGLYEQY
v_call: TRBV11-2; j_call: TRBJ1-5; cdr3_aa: ASSPEGGHGQPQH
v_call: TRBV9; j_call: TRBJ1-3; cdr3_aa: ASSAGQFFSGNTIY
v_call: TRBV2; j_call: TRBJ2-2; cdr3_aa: ASTGTVNANTGELF
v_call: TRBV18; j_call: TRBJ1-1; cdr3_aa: ASSRARDTEAF
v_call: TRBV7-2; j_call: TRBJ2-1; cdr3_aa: ASSLDRGGYNEQF
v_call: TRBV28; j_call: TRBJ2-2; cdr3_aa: ASSPNRAPGVQLF
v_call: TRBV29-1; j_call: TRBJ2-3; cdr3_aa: SVDSGTDTQY
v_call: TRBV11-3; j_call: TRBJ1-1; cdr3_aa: ASSLSGGNTEAF
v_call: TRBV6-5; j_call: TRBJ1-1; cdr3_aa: ASTGWTEAF
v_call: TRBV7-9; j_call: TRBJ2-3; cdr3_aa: ASSLAGGADTQY
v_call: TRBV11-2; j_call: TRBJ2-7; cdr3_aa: ASSQGLAGQGQY
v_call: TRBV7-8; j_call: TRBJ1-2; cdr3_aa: ASSSQGPANYGYT
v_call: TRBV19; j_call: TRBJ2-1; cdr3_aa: ASRREPGGEQF
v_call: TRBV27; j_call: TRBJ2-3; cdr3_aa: ASRALSLETDTQY
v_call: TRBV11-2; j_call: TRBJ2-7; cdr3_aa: ASSREGLWYEQY
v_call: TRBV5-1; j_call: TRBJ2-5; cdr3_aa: ASSPSSGAETQY
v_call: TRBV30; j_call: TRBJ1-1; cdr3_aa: ARRGMNTEAF
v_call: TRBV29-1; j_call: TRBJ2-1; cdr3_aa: SVELGAGQGWNEQF
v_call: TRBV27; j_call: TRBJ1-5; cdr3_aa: ASSARTGGPARLAQPQH
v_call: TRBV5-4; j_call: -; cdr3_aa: ASSLAVGEQY
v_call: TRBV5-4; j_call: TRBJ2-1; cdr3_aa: ASSLPGFNEQF
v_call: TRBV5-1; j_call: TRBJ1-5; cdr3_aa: ASSAQGSQPQH
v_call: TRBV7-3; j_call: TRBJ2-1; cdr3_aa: ASTPGTSVSNEQF
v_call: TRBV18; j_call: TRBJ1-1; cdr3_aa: ASSPLKDRATEAF
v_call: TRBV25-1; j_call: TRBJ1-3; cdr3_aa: ASSEYYTSSGNTIY
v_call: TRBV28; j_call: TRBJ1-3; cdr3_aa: ASSLTGFSGNTIY
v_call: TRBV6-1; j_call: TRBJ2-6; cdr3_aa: ASRPQGAGANVLT
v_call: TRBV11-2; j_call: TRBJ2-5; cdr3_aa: ASSLDLRLAGYQETQY
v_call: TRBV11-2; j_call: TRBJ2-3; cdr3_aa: ASSLGLAGSIDTQY
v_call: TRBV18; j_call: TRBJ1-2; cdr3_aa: ASSKGTGAYGYT
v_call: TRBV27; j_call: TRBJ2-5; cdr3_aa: ASSTILAGPLETQY
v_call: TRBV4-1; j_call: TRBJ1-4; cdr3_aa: ASSHGGANEKLF